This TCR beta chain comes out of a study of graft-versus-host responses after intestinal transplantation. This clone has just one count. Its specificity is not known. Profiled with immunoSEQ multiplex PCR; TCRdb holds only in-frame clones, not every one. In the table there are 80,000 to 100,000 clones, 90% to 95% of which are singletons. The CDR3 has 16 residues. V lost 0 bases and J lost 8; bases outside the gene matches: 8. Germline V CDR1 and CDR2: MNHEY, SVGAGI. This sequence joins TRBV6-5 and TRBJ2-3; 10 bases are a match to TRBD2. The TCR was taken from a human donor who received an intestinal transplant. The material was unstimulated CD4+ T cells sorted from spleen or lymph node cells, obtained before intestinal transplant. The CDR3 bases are TGTGCCAGCAGTTACTCGTCAGCGGGGGGGTTTGGTACGCAGTATTTT. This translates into CASSYSSAGGFGTQYF.